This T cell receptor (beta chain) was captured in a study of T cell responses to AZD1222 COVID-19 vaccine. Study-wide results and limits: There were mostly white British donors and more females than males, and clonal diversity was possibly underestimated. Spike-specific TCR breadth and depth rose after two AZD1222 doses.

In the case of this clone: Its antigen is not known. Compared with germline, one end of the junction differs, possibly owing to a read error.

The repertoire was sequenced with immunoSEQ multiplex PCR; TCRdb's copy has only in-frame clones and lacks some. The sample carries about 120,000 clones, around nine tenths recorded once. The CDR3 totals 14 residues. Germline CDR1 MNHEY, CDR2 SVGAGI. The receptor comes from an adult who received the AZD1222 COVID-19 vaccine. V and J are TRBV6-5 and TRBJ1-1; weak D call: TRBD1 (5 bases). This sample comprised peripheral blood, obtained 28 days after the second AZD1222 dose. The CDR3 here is CASSPGTGPVDVIF. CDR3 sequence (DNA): TGTGCCAGCAGTCCGGGGACGGGCCCGGTAGATGTAATCTTT.